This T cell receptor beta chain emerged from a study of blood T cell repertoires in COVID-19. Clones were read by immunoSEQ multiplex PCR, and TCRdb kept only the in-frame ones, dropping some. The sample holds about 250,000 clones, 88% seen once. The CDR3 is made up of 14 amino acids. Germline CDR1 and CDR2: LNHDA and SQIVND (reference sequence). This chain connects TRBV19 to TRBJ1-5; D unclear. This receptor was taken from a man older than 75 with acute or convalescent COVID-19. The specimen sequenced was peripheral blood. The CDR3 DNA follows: TGTGCAGCCTCGGTGCTAAATAGCAATCAGCCCCAGCATTTT. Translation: CAASVLNSNQPQHF.